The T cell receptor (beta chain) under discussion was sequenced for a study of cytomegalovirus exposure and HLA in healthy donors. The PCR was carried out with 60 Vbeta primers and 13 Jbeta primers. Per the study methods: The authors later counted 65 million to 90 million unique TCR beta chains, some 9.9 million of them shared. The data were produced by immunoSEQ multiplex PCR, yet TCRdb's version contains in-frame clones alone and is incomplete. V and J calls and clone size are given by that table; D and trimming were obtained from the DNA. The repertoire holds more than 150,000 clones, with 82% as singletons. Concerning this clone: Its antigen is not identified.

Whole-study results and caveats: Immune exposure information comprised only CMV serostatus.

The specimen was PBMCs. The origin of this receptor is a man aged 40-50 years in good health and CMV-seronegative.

The CDR3: CASSLQGAHEQYF. CDR3 nucleotide sequence: TGTGCCAGCAGCTTACAGGGGGCTCACGAGCAGTACTTC. This chain uses TRBV11-1 with TRBJ2-7; TRBD1 matches 8 bases. The CDR3 consists of 13 residues. V shed 2 bases, J shed 5 bases, and the junction held 2 bases outside the gene matches. Per the germline V gene, CDR1 is SGHAT and CDR2 is FQDESV (reference sequence).